Listed below are T cell receptor beta chains from one sample, sequenced in a study of CD8+CD57+ T cells in acquired aplastic anemia. One entry per CDR3 protein results from TCRdb running MiXCR on the reads. The table lists roughly 51,000 distinct CDR3 sequences, around 72% of them singletons. The sample was sorted CD4+, CD8+, or CD8+CD57+ T cells (not recorded which) from PBMCs. The receptors come from a human donor in good health, serving as a control. Both conserved end residues are part of each CDR3. The order of the fields is D gene, J gene, V gene, CDR3 length, clone size, CDR3 protein, CDR3 DNA. D genes are given only for firm matches. Size tells how often a clone was seen (once, few, many) or the class of an expanded clone, and some rows leave it out.

d_call: TRBD1; j_call: TRBJ2-1; v_call: TRBV5-1; cdr3_length: 15; clone_size: .; cdr3_aa: CASSLEQGAHNEQFF; cdr3_nt: TGCGCCAGCAGCTTGGAACAGGGGGCTCACAATGAGCAGTTCTTC
d_call: .; j_call: TRBJ2-1; v_call: TRBV10-2; cdr3_length: 12; clone_size: .; cdr3_aa: CASSEWGNEQFF; cdr3_nt: TGCGCCAGCAGTGAGTGGGGGAATGAGCAGTTCTTC
d_call: .; j_call: TRBJ1-6; v_call: TRBV7-9; cdr3_length: 12; clone_size: .; cdr3_aa: CASSRDESPLHF; cdr3_nt: TGTGCCAGCAGCCGGGATGAGTCACCCCTCCACTTT
d_call: TRBD2; j_call: TRBJ2-1; v_call: TRBV29-1; cdr3_length: 14; clone_size: .; cdr3_aa: CSVVAGGPFNEQFF; cdr3_nt: TGCAGCGTTGTAGCGGGGGGGCCCTTCAATGAGCAGTTCTTC
d_call: TRBD2; j_call: TRBJ2-7; v_call: TRBV11-2; cdr3_length: 16; clone_size: .; cdr3_aa: CASSLKGGGRPYEQYF; cdr3_nt: TGTGCCAGCAGCTTAAAAGGCGGGGGTCGACCCTACGAGCAGTACTTC
d_call: .; j_call: TRBJ2-5; v_call: TRBV5-1; cdr3_length: 14; clone_size: .; cdr3_aa: CASSWSVGGVTQYF; cdr3_nt: TGCGCCAGCAGTTGGTCAGTTGGAGGTGTGACCCAGTACTTC
d_call: .; j_call: TRBJ2-7; v_call: TRBV25-1; cdr3_length: 15; clone_size: .; cdr3_aa: CASSLADNPSYEQYF; cdr3_nt: TGTGCCAGCAGCTTAGCCGACAACCCCTCCTACGAGCAGTACTTC
d_call: .; j_call: TRBJ1-2; v_call: TRBV20-1; cdr3_length: 10; clone_size: .; cdr3_aa: CSAPDDGYTF; cdr3_nt: TGCAGTGCCCCCGACGACGGCTACACCTTC
d_call: .; j_call: TRBJ1-6; v_call: TRBV25-1; cdr3_length: 15; clone_size: .; cdr3_aa: CASSEYGEANSPLHF; cdr3_nt: TGTGCCAGCAGTGAATATGGCGAGGCCAATTCACCCCTCCACTTT
d_call: .; j_call: TRBJ2-7; v_call: TRBV24-1; cdr3_length: 13; clone_size: few; cdr3_aa: CATSDGWTYEQYF; cdr3_nt: TGTGCCACCAGTGACGGATGGACCTACGAGCAGTACTTC
d_call: .; j_call: TRBJ2-1; v_call: TRBV25-1; cdr3_length: 14; clone_size: .; cdr3_aa: CASSGLAGGDEQFF; cdr3_nt: TGTGCCAGCAGTGGGCTAGCTGGCGGGGATGAGCAGTTCTTC
d_call: .; j_call: TRBJ2-1; v_call: TRBV10-3; cdr3_length: 14; clone_size: .; cdr3_aa: CAIGSPSSYNEQFF; cdr3_nt: TGTGCCATCGGGTCCCCCAGCTCCTACAATGAGCAGTTCTTC
d_call: .; j_call: TRBJ2-2; v_call: TRBV7-8; cdr3_length: 13; clone_size: few; cdr3_aa: CASSLQGGGELFF; cdr3_nt: TGTGCCAGCAGCTTACAGGGTGGCGGGGAGCTGTTTTTT
d_call: TRBD1; j_call: TRBJ1-2; v_call: TRBV4-2; cdr3_length: 15; clone_size: .; cdr3_aa: CASSRMDRGNYGYTF; cdr3_nt: TGTGCCAGCAGCCGAATGGACAGGGGAAACTATGGCTACACCTTC
d_call: .; j_call: TRBJ1-2; v_call: TRBV10-3; cdr3_length: 14; clone_size: .; cdr3_aa: CAISEDSPRYGYTF; cdr3_nt: TGTGCCATCAGTGAGGACAGTCCTAGGTATGGCTACACCTTC
d_call: TRBD1; j_call: TRBJ1-1; v_call: TRBV10-2; cdr3_length: 17; clone_size: .; cdr3_aa: CAITSGQGLATNTEAFF; cdr3_nt: TGTGCCATCACGTCGGGACAGGGTTTGGCTACGAACACTGAAGCTTTCTTT
d_call: .; j_call: TRBJ2-7; v_call: TRBV7-7; cdr3_length: 16; clone_size: .; cdr3_aa: CASSLVGGPSSYEQYF; cdr3_nt: TGTGCCAGCAGCTTAGTTGGCGGGCCGAGCTCCTACGAGCAGTACTTC
d_call: .; j_call: TRBJ2-3; v_call: TRBV2; cdr3_length: 11; clone_size: once; cdr3_aa: CASSESGTQYF; cdr3_nt: TGTGCCAGCAGTGAATCTGGTACGCAGTATTTT
d_call: .; j_call: TRBJ2-7; v_call: TRBV12-3/TRBV12-4; cdr3_length: 14; clone_size: many; cdr3_aa: CASSFVGQPYEQYF; cdr3_nt: TGTGCCAGCAGTTTCGTCGGACAGCCCTACGAGCAGTACTTC